The present entry profiles one TCR beta chain with its context. Its specificity is unknown. At the Johns Hopkins FTIC core, DNA taken from cultured CD4+ T cells was sequenced by way of the Oncomine TCR Beta short-read assay. Investigators obtained genomic DNA by extraction from cultured CD4+ T cells. TCRdb fed the PCR reads into MiXCR, producing one record per CDR3 protein. Of around 12,000 distinct CDR3 sequences in the sample, about half are singletons; the top ten hold 10%. The sample is drawn from a study of vaccination and CD4 T cells after COVID-19. Treatment specified: roughly 11-day PBMC culture with coronavirus spike peptide pools or control peptides (ViraFEST assay). Germline V CDR1 and CDR2: DFQATT, SNEGSKA (reference sequence). The CDR3 is 13 residues long.

The chain carries TRBV20-1 and TRBJ2-2; a weak D match, TRBD1 (6 bases). The source material was CD4+ T cells from blood, cultured in vitro. The receptor's source is a human donor who had recovered from COVID-19. The CDR3 region is CSTPGQFAGELFF. The CDR3 DNA reads as TGCAGCACCCCCGGACAGTTTGCCGGGGAGCTGTTTTTT.